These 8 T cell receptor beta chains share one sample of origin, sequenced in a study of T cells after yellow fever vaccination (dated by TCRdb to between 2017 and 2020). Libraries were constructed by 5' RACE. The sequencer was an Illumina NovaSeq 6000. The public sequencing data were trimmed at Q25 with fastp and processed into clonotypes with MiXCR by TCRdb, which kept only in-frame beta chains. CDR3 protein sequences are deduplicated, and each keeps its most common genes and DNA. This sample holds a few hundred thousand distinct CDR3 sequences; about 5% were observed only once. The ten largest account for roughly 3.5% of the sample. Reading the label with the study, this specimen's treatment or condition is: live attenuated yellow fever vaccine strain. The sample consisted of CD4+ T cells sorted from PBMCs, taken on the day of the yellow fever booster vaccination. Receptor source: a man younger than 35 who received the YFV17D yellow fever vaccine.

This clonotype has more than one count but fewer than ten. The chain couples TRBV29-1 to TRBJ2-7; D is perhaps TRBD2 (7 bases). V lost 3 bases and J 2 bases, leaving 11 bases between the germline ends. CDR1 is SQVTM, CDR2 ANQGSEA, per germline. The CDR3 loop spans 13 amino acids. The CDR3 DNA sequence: TGCAGCGTTGACACAGGGAGGGCCTACGAGCAGTACTTC. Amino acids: CSVDTGRAYEQYF.

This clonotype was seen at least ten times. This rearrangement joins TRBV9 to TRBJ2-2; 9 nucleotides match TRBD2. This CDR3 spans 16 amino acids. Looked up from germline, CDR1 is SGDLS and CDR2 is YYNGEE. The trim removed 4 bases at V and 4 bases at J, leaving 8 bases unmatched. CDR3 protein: CASSNSAGGFTGELFF. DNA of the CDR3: TGTGCCAGCAGCAATTCAGCGGGGGGTTTCACCGGGGAGCTGTTTTTT. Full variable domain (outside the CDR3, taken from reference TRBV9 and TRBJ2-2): DSGVTQTPKHLITATGQRVTLRCSPRSGDLSVYWYQQSLDQGLQFLIQYYNGEERAKGNILERFSAQQFPDLHSELNLSSLELGDSALYFCASSNSAGGFTGELFFGEGSRLTVL.

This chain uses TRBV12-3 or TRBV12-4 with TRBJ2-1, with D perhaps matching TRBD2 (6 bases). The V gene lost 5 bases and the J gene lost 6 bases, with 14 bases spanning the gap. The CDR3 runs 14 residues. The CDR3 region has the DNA TGTGCCAGCAGTCCCCAACGGAGGGCCAATGAGCAGTTCTTC. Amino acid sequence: CASSPQRRANEQFF.

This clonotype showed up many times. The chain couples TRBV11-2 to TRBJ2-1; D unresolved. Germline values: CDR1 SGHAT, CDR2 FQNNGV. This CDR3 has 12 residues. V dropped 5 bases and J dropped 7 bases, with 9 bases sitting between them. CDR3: CASSRTDNEQFF. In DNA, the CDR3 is TGTGCCAGCAGCCGGACGGATAATGAGCAGTTCTTC. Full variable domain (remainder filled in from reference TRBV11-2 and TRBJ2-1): EAGVAQSPRYKIIEKRQSVAFWCNPISGHATLYWYQQILGQGPKLLIQFQNNGVVDDSQLPKDRFSAERLKGVDSTLKIQPAKLEDSAVYLCASSRTDNEQFFGPGTRLTVL.

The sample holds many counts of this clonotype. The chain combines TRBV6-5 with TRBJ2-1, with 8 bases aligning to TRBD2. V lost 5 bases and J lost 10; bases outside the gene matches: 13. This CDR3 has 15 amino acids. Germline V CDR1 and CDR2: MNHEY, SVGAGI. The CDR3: CASSTKLGGAREQFF. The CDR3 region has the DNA TGTGCCAGCAGTACTAAGCTCGGGGGGGCCCGGGAGCAGTTCTTC.

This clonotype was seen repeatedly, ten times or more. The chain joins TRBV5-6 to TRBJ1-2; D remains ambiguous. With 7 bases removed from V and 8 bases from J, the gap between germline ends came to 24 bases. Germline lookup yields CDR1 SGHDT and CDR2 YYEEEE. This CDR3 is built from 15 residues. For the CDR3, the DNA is TGTGCCAGCGGAGGGTTAGGGAAAAGGAGTGGAGGCTACACCTTC. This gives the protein CASGGLGKRSGGYTF.

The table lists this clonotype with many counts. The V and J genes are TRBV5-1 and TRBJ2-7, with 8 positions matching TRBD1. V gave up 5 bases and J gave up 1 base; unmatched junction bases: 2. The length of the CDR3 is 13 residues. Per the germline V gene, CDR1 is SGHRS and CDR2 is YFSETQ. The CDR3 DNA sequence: TGCGCCAGCAGACGGACAGGGTCCTACGAGCAGTACTTC. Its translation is CASRRTGSYEQYF.

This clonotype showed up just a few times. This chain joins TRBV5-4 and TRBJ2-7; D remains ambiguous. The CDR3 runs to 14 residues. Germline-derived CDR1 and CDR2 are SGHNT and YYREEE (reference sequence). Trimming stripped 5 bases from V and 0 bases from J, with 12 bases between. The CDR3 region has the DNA TGTGCCAGCAGGGTTAACCCCACCTCCTACGAGCAGTACTTC. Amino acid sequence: CASRVNPTSYEQYF. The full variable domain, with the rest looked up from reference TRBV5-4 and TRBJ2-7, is ETGVTQSPTHLIKTRGQQVTLRCSSQSGHNTVSWYQQALGQGPQFIFQYYREEENGRGNFPPRFSGLQFPNYSSELNVNALELDDSALYLCASRVNPTSYEQYFGPGTRLTVT.